The subject of this entry is one TCR beta chain. Germline V gives CDR1 SQVTM, CDR2 ANQGSEA. V lost 2 bases to trimming and J lost 3 bases; unmatched junction nucleotides: 5. The CDR3 length is 14 residues. Assay: immunoSEQ multiplex PCR; the TCRdb copy retains only in-frame clones and omits some. The profile shows 68,000 or so clones, around 86% of them singletons. The entry originates in a study of OX40 agonist ivuxolimab in advanced cancers. The chain links TRBV29-1 to TRBJ1-1; TRBD1 matches 8 bases. The clonotype was recovered from an adult with an advanced solid tumor such as melanoma, head and neck, liver or kidney cancer. The specimen was CD4+ or CD8+ T cells sorted from blood, collected in a trial of the OX40 agonist ivuxolimab. The CDR3 bases are TGCAGCGTTGAAAACCAGGGGGCGCACACTGAAGCTTTCTTT. Residues: CSVENQGAHTEAFF.